These 8 T cell receptor beta chains came from one sample sequenced in a study of identifying expanded T cells in peripheral blood. The assay was immunoSEQ multiplex PCR, and TCRdb's table has in-frame clones only and misses some. The sample has about 91,000 clones, approximately 88% seen once. The sequencing sample was made of blood. These receptors originate from a person aged 18-70 years in good health.

This clone was seen only once. The J gene is TRBJ2-1, the V gene TRBV4-3; D may match TRBD1 or TRBD2 (5 bases each). CDR3 size: 16 residues. Trimming took off 0 bases at V and 3 bases at J, with 12 bases between the two ends. Germline V gene lookup returns CDR1 LGHNA and CDR2 YSLEER. This chain's CDR3 is CASSQDGDGGYNEQFF. CDR3 bases: TGCGCCAGCAGCCAAGATGGGGACGGAGGCTACAATGAGCAGTTCTTC.

V usage is TRBV10-3 and J usage is TRBJ2-1; the match to TRBD2 covers 10 bases. This CDR3 comprises 15 residues. J was trimmed by 4 bases and V by 8 bases; bases with no gene match: 8. Germline V CDR1 and CDR2: ENHRY, SYGVKD. The DNA for the CDR3 is TGTGCCATCTCGCCTAGCGGGGGAAATTACAATGAGCAGTTCTTC. This gives the protein CAISPSGGNYNEQFF.

CDR3 protein: CASTPSTGVSYEQYF. DNA of the CDR3: TGTGCCAGCACCCCTTCGACAGGGGTTTCCTACGAGCAGTACTTC. The chain has TRBV28 and TRBJ2-7, with 8 bases aligning to TRBD1. The CDR3 contains 15 residues. The trim removed 7 bases at V and 1 base at J, leaving 9 bases unmatched. Per the germline V gene, CDR1 is MDHEN and CDR2 is SYDVKM.

J is TRBJ2-4 and V is TRBV27; D gene ambiguous. The CDR3 has 13 amino acids. Trimming took 0 bases from V and 2 from J, leaving 2 bases between them. Germline V gives CDR1 MNHEY, CDR2 SMNVEV (reference sequence). The CDR3: CASSLSPKNIQYF. CDR3 coding DNA: TGTGCCAGCAGTTTATCCCCCAAAAACATTCAGTACTTC.

The chain has TRBV18 and TRBJ2-5; 12 bases are shared with TRBD2. Germline V gene sequence: CDR1 KGHSH, CDR2 LQKENI. The J segment lost 4 bases and the V segment lost 3 bases, leaving 3 bases of the junction unmatched. CDR3 length: 15 amino acids. CDR3 sequence: CASSPGLAGGETQYF. CDR3 nucleotide sequence: TGTGCCAGCTCACCGGGACTAGCGGGCGGAGAGACCCAGTACTTC.

V gene TRBV7-3 combines with J gene TRBJ2-1, with D maybe TRBD1 (5 bases). The CDR3 runs 14 residues. In germline, CDR1 is SGHTA, CDR2 FQGTGA. V lost 1 base, J lost 9 bases, and 13 bases lay in between. CDR3: CASSLKWGMSEQFF. In DNA, the CDR3 is TGTGCCAGCAGCTTAAAGTGGGGCATGAGTGAGCAGTTCTTC.

The chain combines TRBV7-2 with TRBJ1-2; a possible D gene is TRBD1 (5 bases). There are 16 residues in the CDR3. Germline CDR1 and CDR2: SGHTA and FQGNSA. V lost 1 base, J lost 6 bases, and 18 bases lay in between. CDR3 residues: CASSLESGRVPDGYTF. CDR3 bases: TGTGCCAGCAGCTTAGAGTCTGGCAGGGTTCCCGATGGCTACACCTTC. The full variable domain, completed using reference TRBV7-2 and TRBJ1-2, is GAGVSQSPSNKVTEKGKDVELRCDPISGHTALYWYRQSLGQGLEFLIYFQGNSAPDKSGLPSDRFSAERTGGSVSTLTIQRTQQEDSAVYLCASSLESGRVPDGYTFGSGTRLTVV.

V is TRBV19 and J is TRBJ2-1, with TRBD1 identical over 10 bases. This CDR3 comprises 14 residues. Germline loops: CDR1 LNHDA, CDR2 SQIVND (reference sequence). Unmatched junction bases numbered 8, after V lost 2 bases and J lost 13 bases. The CDR3 DNA reads as TGTGCCAGTAGTATAAGTGGGGGACAGGGGATACAGTTCTTC. It specifies CASSISGGQGIQFF. The full variable domain, with the rest looked up from reference TRBV19 and TRBJ2-1, is DGGITQSPKYLFRKEGQNVTLSCEQNLNHDAMYWYRQDPGQGLRLIYYSQIVNDFQKGDIAEGYSVSREKKESFPLTVTSAQKNPTAFYLCASSISGGQGIQFFGPGTRLTVL.